Sequencing of this T cell receptor (beta chain) was carried out in a study of blood T cell repertoires in COVID-19. As for the study in general: The United States, Italy and Spain supplied acute and convalescent COVID-19 samples.

As processed by the authors: Reference gene primer amplification gave nucleated cell count estimates. This table comes from immunoSEQ multiplex PCR, and its TCRdb copy is limited to in-frame clones, with some not included. V, J and clone size are taken as reported in that table, and D and trimming were inferred from the DNA itself. The sample gives about 55,000 clones, roughly 80% of which show up once; about 6.2% is in the top ten. Germline CDR1 and CDR2: MNHEY and SVGAGI. CDR3 length: 16 residues. Trimming took 4 bases from V and 4 from J, leaving 17 bases between them. The clonotype was recovered from a human donor in a cohort sampled during active or convalescent COVID-19. The sequencing input was peripheral blood. This chain links TRBV6-5 with TRBJ2-1; TRBD2 might be the D (6 bases). CDR3 sequence reads: CASSSLGAGGYNEQFF. CDR3 bases: TGTGCCAGCAGTTCCCTGGGCGCTGGGGGGTACAATGAGCAGTTCTTC.